These T cell receptor beta chains were read from a single sample in a study of OX40 agonist ivuxolimab in advanced cancers. Here immunoSEQ multiplex PCR was the method, and the copy in TCRdb shows in-frame clones only, minus some. Of about 78,000 clones in the sample, 92% were seen once. The sequencing used CD4+ or CD8+ T cells sorted from blood, collected in a trial of the OX40 agonist ivuxolimab. The receptors originated from an adult with an advanced solid tumor such as melanoma, head and neck, liver or kidney cancer. The CDR3 runs from the conserved cysteine through the conserved F or W. A D gene is named only where the DNA matches it firmly. Clone size is not always given. Where it is, it says once, few, many or a class for expanded clones.

J: TRBJ1-5
D: .
V: TRBV2
size: .
CDR3: CASSLRGYSNQPQHF
DNA: TGTGCCAGCAGCCTCCGGGGGTATAGCAATCAGCCCCAGCATTTT

J: TRBJ1-1
D: .
V: TRBV10-3
size: .
CDR3: CAIRTVQNTEAFF
DNA: TGTGCCATCAGGACAGTACAGAACACTGAAGCTTTCTTT

J: TRBJ2-2
D: TRBD2
V: TRBV25-1
size: .
CDR3: CASSELAGVNTGELFF
DNA: TGTGCCAGCAGTGAACTGGCGGGAGTGAACACCGGGGAGCTGTTTTTT

J: TRBJ1-4
D: .
V: TRBV11-2
size: .
CDR3: CASSLIPQIKLFF
DNA: TGTGCCAGCAGCTTAATCCCCCAAATCAAACTGTTTTTT

J: TRBJ1-5
D: .
V: TRBV5-6
size: .
CDR3: CASSLGNQPQHF
DNA: TGTGCCAGCAGCTTGGGGAATCAGCCCCAGCATTTT

J: TRBJ2-7
D: .
V: TRBV28
size: .
CDR3: CASSFPPPSEQYF
DNA: TGTGCCAGCAGTTTCCCACCCCCGTCGGAGCAGTACTTC

J: TRBJ1-1
D: .
V: TRBV5-1
size: .
CDR3: CASSFGGSSNTEAFF
DNA: TGCGCCAGCAGCTTCGGAGGGTCTTCGAACACTGAAGCTTTCTTT

J: TRBJ2-1
D: TRBD2
V: TRBV5-1
size: .
CDR3: CASSLGAGGQFF
DNA: TGCGCCAGCAGCTTGGGGGCGGGAGGGCAGTTCTTC

J: TRBJ1-4
D: .
V: TRBV19
size: .
CDR3: CASTSPGGSREKLFF
DNA: TGTGCCAGTACCTCTCCGGGAGGATCACGGGAAAAACTGTTTTTT

J: TRBJ2-1
D: .
V: TRBV15
size: once
CDR3: CATSTSLGHEQFF
DNA: TGTGCCACCAGTACTTCCCTAGGGCATGAGCAGTTCTTC

J: TRBJ2-1
D: .
V: TRBV4-1
size: once
CDR3: CASSQARGQPGDNEQFF
DNA: TGCGCCAGCAGCCAAGCCCGAGGACAGCCGGGGGACAATGAGCAGTTCTTC

J: TRBJ2-7
D: TRBD1
V: TRBV10-2
size: .
CDR3: CASRPSETGSYEQYF
DNA: TGCGCCAGCAGGCCCTCCGAGACAGGGTCCTACGAGCAGTACTTC

J: TRBJ2-1
D: .
V: TRBV19
size: .
CDR3: CASSISGVMVNEQFF
DNA: TGTGCCAGTAGTATATCGGGAGTTATGGTAAATGAGCAGTTCTTC

J: TRBJ2-3
D: TRBD2
V: TRBV5-1
size: .
CDR3: CASSFLAGVKDTQYF
DNA: TGCGCCAGCAGCTTCTTAGCGGGAGTAAAAGATACGCAGTATTTT

J: TRBJ2-3
D: .
V: TRBV15
size: .
CDR3: CATSRYTDTQYF
DNA: TGTGCCACCAGCAGATACACAGATACGCAGTATTTT

J: TRBJ2-2
D: TRBD2
V: TRBV5-1
size: .
CDR3: CASMGLAGEYGELFF
DNA: TGCGCCAGCATGGGACTAGCGGGAGAGTACGGGGAGCTGTTTTTT

J: TRBJ1-1
D: .
V: TRBV10-3
size: once
CDR3: CAIRGIWAGGTEAFF
DNA: TGTGCCATCAGGGGGATTTGGGCCGGAGGGACTGAAGCTTTCTTT

J: TRBJ2-1
D: .
V: TRBV5-6
size: .
CDR3: CASSSRQDFSYNEQFF
DNA: TGTGCCAGCAGCTCCCGACAGGACTTTTCCTACAATGAGCAGTTCTTC

J: TRBJ2-2
D: .
V: TRBV9
size: .
CDR3: CASSVLTGLNTGELFF
DNA: TGTGCCAGCAGCGTATTAACGGGTTTGAACACCGGGGAGCTGTTTTTT

J: TRBJ2-1
D: .
V: TRBV5-6
size: .
CDR3: CASSLEGTSYNEQFF
DNA: TGTGCCAGCAGCTTGGAGGGTACCTCCTACAATGAGCAGTTCTTC

J: TRBJ1-2
D: .
V: TRBV19
size: .
CDR3: CASRRSEDDFYGYTF
DNA: TGTGCCAGTAGGAGGTCGGAGGACGATTTCTATGGCTACACCTTC

J: TRBJ2-5
D: TRBD2
V: TRBV18
size: .
CDR3: CASSPRPGLAGVETQYF
DNA: TGTGCCAGCTCACCACGTCCGGGACTAGCGGGGGTTGAGACCCAGTACTTC

J: TRBJ1-5
D: .
V: TRBV5-4
size: .
CDR3: CASSLWGRGQPQHF
DNA: TGTGCCAGCAGCTTGTGGGGGCGGGGTCAGCCCCAGCATTTT

J: TRBJ1-6
D: .
V: TRBV6-5
size: .
CDR3: CASSYSRQPTHF
DNA: TGTGCCAGCAGTTACTCGAGGCAGCCAACCCACTTT

J: TRBJ2-3
D: .
V: TRBV7-2
size: few
CDR3: CASSINQGTDTQYF
DNA: TGTGCCAGCAGCATAAATCAGGGCACAGATACGCAGTATTTT

J: TRBJ1-3
D: .
V: TRBV5-1
size: .
CDR3: CASSLQGGGNTIYF
DNA: TGCGCCAGCAGCTTACAGGGTGGAGGAAACACCATATATTTT

J: TRBJ2-1
D: .
V: TRBV5-4
size: .
CDR3: CASSPVGALDEQFF
DNA: TGTGCCAGCAGCCCGGTGGGGGCCTTGGATGAGCAGTTCTTC

J: TRBJ1-2
D: TRBD1
V: TRBV5-5
size: .
CDR3: CASSARTGGSGYTF
DNA: TGTGCCAGCAGCGCCCGAACAGGGGGCAGCGGCTACACCTTC

J: TRBJ2-3
D: .
V: TRBV28
size: few
CDR3: CASSPPSGLTDTQYF
DNA: TGTGCCAGCAGTCCCCCGTCCGGGCTCACAGATACGCAGTATTTT

J: TRBJ2-1
D: .
V: TRBV19
size: .
CDR3: CASKGGGNAEQFF
DNA: TGTGCCAGTAAAGGGGGGGGCAACGCGGAGCAGTTCTTC

J: TRBJ2-7
D: .
V: TRBV28
size: .
CDR3: CASSFSGMGNYEQYF
DNA: TGTGCCAGCAGTTTTTCCGGGATGGGAAACTACGAGCAGTACTTC

J: TRBJ2-3
D: .
V: TRBV10-3
size: .
CDR3: CAISESKEGDRENF
DNA: TGTGCCATCAGTGAGTCGAAGGAGGGGGACAGAGAAAATTTT

J: TRBJ1-2
D: .
V: TRBV7-9
size: .
CDR3: CASTPYTF
DNA: TGTGCCAGCACCCCCTACACCTTC

J: TRBJ1-2
D: .
V: TRBV4-1
size: once
CDR3: CASSQGEFYRIPNYGYTF
DNA: TGCGCCAGCAGCCAAGGGGAATTCTACAGAATCCCTAACTATGGCTACACCTTC

J: TRBJ2-2
D: TRBD2
V: TRBV4-1
size: once
CDR3: CASSPGLARNTGELFF
DNA: TGCGCCAGCAGCCCTGGACTAGCGAGGAACACCGGGGAGCTGTTTTTT

J: TRBJ1-2
D: TRBD1
V: TRBV5-1
size: .
CDR3: CASSFAAPGQNYGYTF
DNA: TGCGCCAGCAGCTTTGCTGCGCCGGGACAGAACTATGGCTACACCTTC

J: TRBJ1-2
D: TRBD1
V: TRBV7-6
size: .
CDR3: CASSLTGQGSYGYTF
DNA: TGTGCCAGCAGCTTAACCGGACAGGGTAGCTATGGCTACACCTTC

J: TRBJ1-1
D: .
V: TRBV19
size: .
CDR3: CASSTQWGRAFF
DNA: TGTGCCAGTAGTACGCAGTGGGGTAGGGCTTTCTTT

J: TRBJ1-6
D: TRBD1
V: TRBV10-3
size: few
CDR3: CAISEAPGQGGSPLHF
DNA: TGTGCCATCAGTGAGGCACCGGGACAGGGTGGATCACCCCTCCACTTT

J: TRBJ2-1
D: TRBD2
V: TRBV19
size: .
CDR3: CASSAGREWNEQFF
DNA: TGTGCCAGTTCCGCCGGGAGGGAATGGAATGAGCAGTTCTTC

J: TRBJ1-6
D: TRBD1
V: TRBV30
size: .
CDR3: CAWSPGRTGGVLGSYNSPLHF
DNA: TGTGCCTGGAGCCCTGGGCGGACAGGGGGAGTTTTGGGCTCCTATAATTCACCCCTCCACTTT

J: TRBJ2-6
D: TRBD2
V: TRBV30
size: .
CDR3: CALGGAGANVLTF
DNA: TGTGCCCTGGGAGGGGCCGGGGCCAACGTCCTGACTTTC

J: TRBJ2-2
D: .
V: TRBV2
size: .
CDR3: CASSGANTGELFF
DNA: TGTGCCAGCAGTGGGGCGAACACCGGGGAGCTGTTTTTT

J: TRBJ1-2
D: .
V: TRBV5-1
size: .
CDR3: CASSVQGTGYTF
DNA: TGCGCCAGCAGCGTGCAGGGAACTGGCTACACCTTC

J: TRBJ2-7
D: .
V: TRBV6-1
size: once
CDR3: CASRIRAMGFEQYF
DNA: TGTGCCAGCAGAATCCGGGCGATGGGTTTCGAGCAGTACTTC

J: TRBJ2-7
D: TRBD1
V: TRBV7-2
size: .
CDR3: CASSPTGVVYEQYF
DNA: TGTGCCAGCAGCCCGACAGGGGTGGTCTACGAGCAGTACTTC